A single sample gave rise to the 25 T cell receptor beta chains below, sequenced in a study of blood T cell repertoires in COVID-19. Sequenced by immunoSEQ multiplex PCR; TCRdb stores in-frame clones only, minus some. The sample lists about 27,000 clones, about 80% occurring once. Sequencing input: peripheral blood. These receptors all come from a man aged 65 to 85 with acute or convalescent COVID-19.

In its sample, this clone was seen a few times. This chain connects TRBV6-5 to TRBJ2-5, with 8 bases lining up with TRBD1. V was clipped by 6 bases and J by 2 bases; unmatched bases: 2. Germline V gene lookup returns CDR1 MNHEY and CDR2 SVGAGI. The CDR3 loop spans 13 amino acids. The CDR3 DNA reads TGTGCCAGCAGGGACAGGGTACAAGAGACCCAGTACTTC. Amino acids: CASRDRVQETQYF.

This sequence joins TRBV19 and TRBJ2-7; 8 bases agree with TRBD2. Germline V gives CDR1 LNHDA, CDR2 SQIVND (reference sequence). The ends lost 10 bases at V and 2 bases at J; junction bases unmatched: 13. This CDR3 region has 15 residues. The CDR3: CATTISIAGTYEQYF. CDR3 bases: TGTGCCACCACGATATCGATAGCGGGAACCTACGAGCAGTACTTC.

The chain carries TRBV6-5 and TRBJ1-5; TRBD1 might be the D (6 bases). CDR3 length: 13 amino acids. Trimming pared 10 bases from V and 0 bases from J, leaving 10 bases between. Germline V gives CDR1 MNHEY, CDR2 SVGAGI. The CDR3, as DNA: TGTGCCACCCGGGACATTAGCAATCAGCCCCAGCATTTT. Residues: CATRDISNQPQHF.

CDR3 nucleotides: TGCGCCAGCAGCCGGGACAGGGGCTATGGCTACACCTTC. It encodes CASSRDRGYGYTF. This rearrangement joins TRBV4-1 to TRBJ1-2; 10 bases are shared with TRBD1. Germline CDR1 and CDR2: MGHRA and YSYEKL. Trimming took 4 bases from V and 4 from J; bases not matched to a gene: 0. The CDR3 extends over 13 amino acids.

The V gene is TRBV9, the J gene TRBJ2-1; 7 bases line up with TRBD1. V dropped 4 bases and J dropped 6; count of bases not matched to a gene: 13. The CDR3 totals 16 residues. CDR1 is SGDLS, CDR2 YYNGEE, per germline. This CDR3 reads CASSPGAPTGFNEQFF. Here the CDR3 DNA reads TGTGCCAGCAGCCCCGGCGCACCGACAGGGTTCAATGAGCAGTTCTTC. Complete variable domain (other parts from reference TRBV9 and TRBJ2-1): DSGVTQTPKHLITATGQRVTLRCSPRSGDLSVYWYQQSLDQGLQFLIQYYNGEERAKGNILERFSAQQFPDLHSELNLSSLELGDSALYFCASSPGAPTGFNEQFFGPGTRLTVL.

The J gene is TRBJ2-1, the V gene TRBV27, with 7 bases lining up with TRBD2. The CDR3 is 15 residues long. CDR1 is MNHEY and CDR2 is SMNVEV in the germline V gene (reference sequence). Trimming removed 6 bases from V and 8 bases from J; junction bases left unmatched: 13. The CDR3 region is CASSPRAGTSHEQFF. The CDR3 DNA is TGTGCCAGCAGCCCCAGAGCGGGAACTTCCCATGAGCAGTTCTTC.

The chain links TRBV4-2 to TRBJ1-1, with D hard to call. CDR3 length equals 12 residues. V lost 3 bases and J lost 3, with 5 bases in between. CDR1 and CDR2 (germline): LGHNA, YNFKEQ. This CDR3 reads CASSQGDTEAFF. Here the CDR3 DNA reads TGTGCCAGCAGCCAGGGAGACACTGAAGCTTTCTTT.

This clone was counted a few times. One end of the junction does not line up with germline, which may come from a read error. The chain combines TRBV7-9 with TRBJ1-5; 7 bases are a match to TRBD1. The CDR3 has 15 amino acids. The germline CDR1 and CDR2 sequences are SEHNR and FQNEAQ (reference sequence). The CDR3 sequence is CASSPGTATNQPQHF. CDR3 nucleotides: TGTGCCAGCAGCCCCGGGACAGCTACGAATCAACCCCAGCATTTT.

This rearrangement joins TRBV28 to TRBJ1-2; 9 positions agree with TRBD1. This CDR3 spans 13 amino acids. V shed 6 bases and J 4 bases; nucleotides not matched to a gene: 3. Germline V gene lookup returns CDR1 MDHEN and CDR2 SYDVKM. The CDR3 DNA reads TGTGCCAGCAGAACAGGGGGCGGCTATGGCTACACCTTC. Its translation: CASRTGGGYGYTF.

The chain joins TRBV6-5 to TRBJ1-6; 11 bases fit TRBD1. Germline V gene data show CDR1 as MNHEY and CDR2 as SVGAGI. The CDR3 runs 15 residues. With 9 bases clipped from V and 6 bases from J, the junction kept 7 bases outside the gene matches. CDR3 DNA sequence: TGTGCCAGTTTCACTGGACAGGGGGCTAATTCACCCCTCCACTTT. It is translated as CASFTGQGANSPLHF.

This chain connects TRBV19 to TRBJ2-7, with 9 bases matching TRBD2. This CDR3 comprises 15 residues. Germline V gives CDR1 LNHDA, CDR2 SQIVND (reference sequence). The V segment lost 4 bases and the J segment 4 bases; nucleotides outside the gene matches: 8. DNA for the CDR3: TGTGCCAGTAGTAGGGGACTAGCTTTTGTGTACGAGCAGTACTTC. Translated: CASSRGLAFVYEQYF.

This clone has only a few counts. The chain uses TRBV7-2 and TRBJ2-2; D perhaps matches TRBD1 (6 bases). V was clipped by 4 bases and J by 6 bases, with 9 bases between them. Germline assignment: CDR1 SGHTA and CDR2 FQGNSA. The CDR3 contains 13 residues. The chain's CDR3 is CASSSQGPGELFF. As DNA, the CDR3 is TGTGCCAGCAGCTCACAGGGACCCGGGGAGCTGTTTTTT.

This chain links TRBV5-6 with TRBJ1-4; D unresolved. The CDR3 spans 14 residues. Trimming cost V 2 bases and J 5 bases, with 10 bases left between them. CDR1 SGHDT and CDR2 YYEEEE come from the germline V gene. The CDR3 is CASSFRRLNEKLFF. The CDR3 DNA reads TGTGCCAGCAGCTTCCGCAGGTTAAATGAAAAACTGTTTTTT.

The gene calls are TRBV7-8 and TRBJ1-4, with D unresolved. The germline V and J ends were trimmed by 5 bases and 1 base, with 17 bases remaining between them. The CDR3 contains 17 residues. Germline assignment: CDR1 SGHVS and CDR2 FQNEAQ. CDR3 sequence (DNA): TGTGCCAGCAGCATCCCCCTATACTCGGGAACTAATGAAAAACTGTTTTTT. It codes for CASSIPLYSGTNEKLFF.

This clone was recorded a few times. This chain links TRBV14 with TRBJ2-3; D not certain. V lost 1 base, J lost 2 bases, and 4 bases lay in between. The CDR3 consists of 13 residues. Germline CDR1 SGHDN, CDR2 FVKESK. The chain's CDR3 is CASSQALTDTQYF. The CDR3 DNA reads as TGTGCCAGCAGCCAAGCCCTCACAGATACGCAGTATTTT.

The V and J genes are TRBV5-1 and TRBJ1-5; D gene unclear. With 4 bases removed from V and 0 bases from J, the gap between germline ends came to 11 bases. Germline-derived CDR1 and CDR2 are SGHRS and YFSETQ. The CDR3 runs to 15 residues. The DNA for the CDR3 is TGCGCCAGCAGCCCGACGGGTAATAGCAATCAGCCCCAGCATTTT. Encoded protein: CASSPTGNSNQPQHF.

This rearrangement joins TRBV3-1 (or the pseudogene TRBV3-2) to TRBJ1-6; D is possibly TRBD1 (6 bases). CDR1 and CDR2 (germline): LGHDT, YNNKEL (reference sequence). This CDR3 has 13 residues. Trimming removed 6 bases at V and 10 bases at J, with 13 bases between. The CDR3 reads CASSTQGGSPLHF. CDR3 sequence (DNA): TGTGCCAGCAGTACACAGGGTGGATCACCCCTCCACTTT.

The genes are TRBV7-9 and TRBJ2-5; 7 bases map to TRBD1. V shed 4 bases, J shed 1 base, and the junction held 9 bases outside the gene matches. The length of the CDR3 is 16 residues. Germline loops: CDR1 SEHNR, CDR2 FQNEAQ (reference sequence). The CDR3 region is CASSYPGQIVQETQYF. The CDR3, as DNA: TGTGCCAGCAGCTACCCGGGACAGATTGTCCAAGAGACCCAGTACTTC.

The gene calls are TRBV7-3 and TRBJ1-1; weak D call: TRBD1 (5 bases). The CDR3 is made up of 15 amino acids. Between the trimmed V and J ends, which lost 2 bases and 5 bases, there was a span of 15 bases. CDR1 and CDR2 from the germline V gene are SGHTA and FQGTGA. In DNA, the CDR3 is TGTGCCAGCAGCTTACAGGGCGGGGCAAGTACTGAAGCTTTCTTT. Its protein product is CASSLQGGASTEAFF.

The CDR3, as DNA: TGTGCCAGCAGTTCCTCGCGGCTCTCTGGAAACACCATATATTTT. It translates to CASSSSRLSGNTIYF. This chain links TRBV6-5 with TRBJ1-3; no clear D gene. Germline V gives CDR1 MNHEY, CDR2 SVGAGI. Between the trimmed V and J ends, which lost 4 bases and 0 bases, there was a span of 10 bases. CDR3 size: 15 residues.

This chain connects TRBV4-3 to TRBJ2-5; maybe TRBD1 (7 bases). V gave up 0 bases and J gave up 4 bases, with 9 bases separating them. Germline loops: CDR1 LGHNA, CDR2 YSLEER. This CDR3 has 14 residues. CDR3 nucleotide sequence: TGCGCCAGCAGCCAAGATCAGGGGGGAGAGACCCAGTACTTC. Protein: CASSQDQGGETQYF.

The chain links TRBV6-1 to TRBJ2-5; possible D gene TRBD1, 5 bases. The ends were cut back, 2 bases at V and 7 bases at J, with 8 bases in the middle. Looked up from germline, CDR1 is MNHNS and CDR2 is SASEGT. The CDR3 is 12 residues long. The CDR3 DNA is TGTGCCAGCAGTGAAAATAGGGGGACCCAGTACTTC. It encodes CASSENRGTQYF.

This chain links TRBV6-2 or TRBV6-3 with TRBJ2-7, with 8 bases lining up with TRBD1. V lost 5 bases, J lost 5 bases, and 8 bases stayed unmatched. The CDR3 runs 14 residues. Germline CDR1 and CDR2: MNHEY and SVGEGT. The CDR3 region has the DNA TGTGCCAGCAGTCAGGGGGCCTTCCCCAACGAGCAGTACTTC. It yields the protein CASSQGAFPNEQYF.

The chain recombines TRBV6-2 or TRBV6-3 with TRBJ1-4, with D unclear. The V gene lost 4 bases and the J gene lost 0 bases, with 9 bases spanning the gap. The CDR3 totals 15 residues. Looked up from germline, CDR1 is MNHEY and CDR2 is SVGEGT. The CDR3 region is CASSSASATNEKLFF. In DNA, the CDR3 is TGTGCCAGCAGTTCCGCGTCTGCAACTAATGAAAAACTGTTTTTT.

This clone has a handful of counts. The V call is TRBV7-2, the J call TRBJ1-2, with D hard to call. The V gene lost 1 base and the J gene lost 3 bases, with 6 bases spanning the gap. The CDR3 spans 13 residues. The germline V gene has CDR1 SGHTA and CDR2 FQGNSA. The CDR3 here is CASSLERDYGYTF. The CDR3 nucleotides are TGTGCCAGCAGCTTAGAACGGGACTATGGCTACACCTTC.